The T cell receptor beta chain under discussion was sequenced for a study of lymphopenia after photon versus proton radiotherapy. Sequenced by immunoSEQ multiplex PCR; TCRdb stores in-frame clones only, minus some. The sample yields about 53,000 clones, around 88% seen once. Per the germline V gene, CDR1 is MNHEY and CDR2 is SMNVEV (reference sequence). Trimming removed 2 bases from V and 4 bases from J, with 15 bases in between. The CDR3 consists of 16 residues. The chain uses TRBV27 and TRBJ2-1; possibly TRBD2 for D (6 bases). The sequencing here drew on peripheral blood, taken from a patient treated with photon-based radiotherapy. This sequence originates from a man aged 50 or older with gastric cancer. The CDR3 DNA reads TGTGCCAGCAGTTTAAGAGGACTCGGGGGATACAATGAGCAGTTCTTC. It is translated as CASSLRGLGGYNEQFF.